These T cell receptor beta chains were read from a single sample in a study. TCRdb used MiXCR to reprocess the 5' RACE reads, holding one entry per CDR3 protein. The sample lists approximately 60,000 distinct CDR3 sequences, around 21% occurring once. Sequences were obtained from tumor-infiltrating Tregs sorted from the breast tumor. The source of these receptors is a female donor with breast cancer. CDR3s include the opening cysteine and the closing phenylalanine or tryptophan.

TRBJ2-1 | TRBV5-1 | CASSSGTYNEQFF
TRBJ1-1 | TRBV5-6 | CASSYGRDSKGAFF
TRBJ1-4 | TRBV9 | CASSGGQRNEKLFF
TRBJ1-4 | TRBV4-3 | CASSQDGTVNEKLVF
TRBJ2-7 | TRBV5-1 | CASSLEGAGEQYF
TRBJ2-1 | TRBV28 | CASSSRRAGSYNEQFF
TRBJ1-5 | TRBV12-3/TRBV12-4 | CASQRGGADQPQHF
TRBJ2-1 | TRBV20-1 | CSAKSRQLTYNEQFF
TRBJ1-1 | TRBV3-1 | CASSQEGAQGSFF
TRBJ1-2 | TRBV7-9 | CASSLAVPGRSYTF
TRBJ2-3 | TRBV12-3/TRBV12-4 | CASSPTGLSPQYF
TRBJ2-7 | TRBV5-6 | CASSFGPLESYEQYF
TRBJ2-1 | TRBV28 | CASSLELAGVQGGNEQFF